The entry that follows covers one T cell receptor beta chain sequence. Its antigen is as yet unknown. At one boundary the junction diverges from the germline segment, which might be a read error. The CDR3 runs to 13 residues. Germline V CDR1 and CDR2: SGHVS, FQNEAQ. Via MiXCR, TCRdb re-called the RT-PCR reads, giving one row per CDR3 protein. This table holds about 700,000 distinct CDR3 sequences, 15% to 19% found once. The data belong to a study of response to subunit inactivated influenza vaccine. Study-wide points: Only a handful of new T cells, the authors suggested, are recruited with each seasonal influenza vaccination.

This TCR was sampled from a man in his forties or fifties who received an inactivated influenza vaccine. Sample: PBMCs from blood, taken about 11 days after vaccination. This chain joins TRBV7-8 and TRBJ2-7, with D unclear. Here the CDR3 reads CASSLGFSYGQYF. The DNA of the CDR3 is TGTGCCAGCTCCCTAGGATTCTCCTACGGGCAGTACTTC.